The TCR beta chain under discussion was sequenced for a study of T cells in Graves' hyperthyroidism and ophthalmopathy. This clonotype has ten or more counts. It was RNA transcripts that yielded the amplified TCR beta CDR3 regions. TCR CDR3 underwent first-round RT-PCR with the HTBI primer set. TCRdb analysed the multiplex PCR reads with MiXCR anew, one entry per CDR3 protein. The table has 750,000 to 950,000 distinct CDR3 sequences, around 39% seen once. The germline V and J ends were trimmed by 2 bases and 6 bases, with 14 bases remaining between them. Germline V gives CDR1 SNHLY, CDR2 FYNNEI. The CDR3 is 15 amino acids. Patients aged 18 to 65 had newly diagnosed hyperthyroidism lasting under 2 months. Fresh peripheral blood, 9.5 to 10 ml of it, supplied the PBMCs.

The rearrangement links TRBV2 to TRBJ1-5, with a possible D match to TRBD1 (5 bases). The source material was blood. The TCR originated in a man younger than 35 with Graves' hyperthyroidism. The DNA for the CDR3 is TGTGCCAGCAGTGAATCGGCAGGGATCGGTCAGCCCCAGCATTTT. This sequence encodes CASSESAGIGQPQHF.